These T cell receptor beta chains were read from a single sample in a study of T cell responses to AZD1222 COVID-19 vaccine. Generated by immunoSEQ multiplex PCR, the TCRdb table keeps only in-frame clones and is missing some. In the table there are approximately 110,000 clones, 85% to 90% of which are singletons. The material sequenced was peripheral blood, taken 28 days after the second AZD1222 dose. The source is an adult who received the AZD1222 COVID-19 vaccine. CDR3s include the opening cysteine and the closing phenylalanine or tryptophan. The D gene is left open where the match is weak. Clone size appears in some rows only: once, few, many, or a class for an expanded clone.

>.|15|.|TRBJ1-5|TRBV29-1
TGCAGCGCCATAGTGGGGGGGGGCCGAAATCAGCCCCAGCATTTT
CSAIVGGGRNQPQHF
>.|14|.|TRBJ1-1|TRBV6-5
TGTGCCAGCACCCGGAGAGACAGCACCCGGGGGGCTTTCTTT
CASTRRDSTRGAFF
>.|16|.|TRBJ2-3|TRBV7-9
TGTGCCAGCAGCTTAGTTCGGGGGTCGGGGATAGATACGCAGTATTTT
CASSLVRGSGIDTQYF
>.|17|.|TRBJ2-7|TRBV7-6
TGTGCCAGCAGCTCCATCTCCGGCCAGGACAACTCCTACGAGCAGTACTTC
CASSSISGQDNSYEQYF
>.|14|.|TRBJ1-6|TRBV6-5
TGTGCCAGCAGAGGACAGTCTTATAATTCACCCCTCCACTTT
CASRGQSYNSPLHF
>.|13|once|TRBJ1-1|TRBV3-1/TRBV3-2
TGTGCCAGCAGCCCTTTACCCGACACTGAAGCTTTCTTT
CASSPLPDTEAFF
>.|15|.|TRBJ1-5|TRBV5-6
TGTGCCAGCAGCTTGGCCGCTCGGGGGCATCAGCCCCAGCATTTT
CASSLAARGHQPQHF
>.|13|.|TRBJ1-5|TRBV5-1
TGCGCCAGCAGCCCTTCCACAGGCCAGCCCCAGCATTTT
CASSPSTGQPQHF
>TRBD1|11|.|TRBJ2-2|TRBV20-1
TGCAGTGGCAGGGGGACCGGGGAGCTGTTTTTT
CSGRGTGELFF
>.|13|.|TRBJ2-7|TRBV19
TGTGCCAGTAGTATTGGCAGGGACTACGAGCAGTACTTC
CASSIGRDYEQYF
>TRBD1|13|.|TRBJ1-2|TRBV29-1
TGCAGCGGGGGGGACAGTACTAACTATGGCTACACCTTC
CSGGDSTNYGYTF
>.|12|.|TRBJ2-7|TRBV19
TGTGCCAGTAGTATAAAAGAAGCTTCCTTGGTTTTC
CASSIKEASLVF
>.|15|.|TRBJ1-6|TRBV6-5
TGTGCCAGCAGTACAGGGTCGCCCTATAATTCACCCCTCCACTTT
CASSTGSPYNSPLHF
>.|12|.|TRBJ1-1|TRBV5-8
TGTGCCAGCAGCCTCGGGGCAGGGCGGGCTTTCTTT
CASSLGAGRAFF
>.|11|.|TRBJ1-2|TRBV19
TGTGCCAGTAGCCGGTCTGGGGGCTACACCTTC
CASSRSGGYTF
>TRBD2|15|once|TRBJ2-7|TRBV28
TGTGCCAGCAGTCCGACTAGCGAGGGAGGCTACGAGCAGTACTTC
CASSPTSEGGYEQYF
>.|13|once|TRBJ2-7|TRBV6-5
TGTGCCAGCAGACGGGACGGACTCTACGAGCAGTACTTC
CASRRDGLYEQYF
>.|16|.|TRBJ2-2|TRBV15
TGTGCCACCAGCCCACGGGACCCTTATAACACCGGGGAGCTGTTTTTT
CATSPRDPYNTGELFF
>TRBD1|15|.|TRBJ1-2|TRBV5-5
TGTGCCAGCAGCACAGGGGCGCTTGGTAACTATGGCTACACCTTC
CASSTGALGNYGYTF
>.|16|.|TRBJ1-1|TRBV3-1/TRBV3-2
TGTGCCAGCAGCCAAGATCTAGGGGTTGGGGCCACTGAAGCTTTCTTT
CASSQDLGVGATEAFF
>TRBD1|15|.|TRBJ1-5|TRBV7-2
TGTGCCAGCAGCTCACAGGGGGCCCAAGGTCAGCCCCAGCATTTT
CASSSQGAQGQPQHF
>TRBD1|14|.|TRBJ2-7|TRBV30
TGTGCCTGGGGCCCCGGGACAGGGTCCCTCGAGCAGTACTTC
CAWGPGTGSLEQYF
>.|12|once|TRBJ1-2|TRBV6-5
TGTGCCAGCAGCCAAAACCTAACCCCCTACACCTTC
CASSQNLTPYTF
>.|14|.|TRBJ1-6|TRBV7-9
TGTGCCAGCACGAGTGTGGCCTATAATTCACCCCTCCACTTT
CASTSVAYNSPLHF
>.|17|.|TRBJ2-4|TRBV20-1
TGCAGTGCTAGTCCACAGAAGACTCTAGTAGCCAAAAACATTCAGTACTTC
CSASPQKTLVAKNIQYF
>TRBD2|13|once|TRBJ2-5|TRBV29-1
TGCAGCGTTGCGGGACTAGCAGAAGAGACCCAGTACTTC
CSVAGLAEETQYF
>TRBD2|13|.|TRBJ2-2|TRBV7-8
TGTGCCAGCAGCTCGGGGGGGGCAGGGGAGCTGTTTTTT
CASSSGGAGELFF
>.|15|few|TRBJ2-1|TRBV7-2
TGTGCCAGCAGCTCATACAGGGTCGTCTACAATGAGCAGTTCTTC
CASSSYRVVYNEQFF
>.|13|.|TRBJ1-2|TRBV5-6
TGTGCCAGCAGCGGGCAGGGATCCTATGGCTACACCTTC
CASSGQGSYGYTF
>.|14|.|TRBJ1-4|TRBV5-1
TGCGCCAGCAGCTTAGAGTCAACTAATGAAAAACTGTTTTTT
CASSLESTNEKLFF
>TRBD1|15|.|TRBJ2-1|TRBV7-2
TGTGCCAGCAGCCTAACCCCTGACAGGGACAATGAGCAGTTCTTC
CASSLTPDRDNEQFF
>.|15|.|TRBJ2-3|TRBV3-1/TRBV3-2
TGTGCCAGCAGCCAAGACGGACTACGCACAGATACGCAGTATTTT
CASSQDGLRTDTQYF
>.|13|.|TRBJ2-2|TRBV19
TGTGCCAGTTCCGGCAGCAACACCGGGGAGCTGTTTTTT
CASSGSNTGELFF
>.|14|few|TRBJ1-6|TRBV18
TGTGCCAGCTCACCACAGGGTTTCAATTCACCCCTCCACTTT
CASSPQGFNSPLHF
>.|14|.|TRBJ1-2|TRBV30
TGTGCCTGGAGTGGCTTTGGGGGAGACTATGGCTACACCTTC
CAWSGFGGDYGYTF
>.|15|.|TRBJ2-7|TRBV9
TGTGCCAGCAGCCCCGGATGGACCGATACCTACGAGCAGTACTTC
CASSPGWTDTYEQYF
>TRBD1|17|.|TRBJ2-7|TRBV5-1
TGCGCCAGCAGCCCGGGGTTTGGGGACAGGGGCCCCAACGAGCAGTACTTC
CASSPGFGDRGPNEQYF
>.|13|.|TRBJ1-1|TRBV7-3
TGTGCCAGCAGCCCAGGGTTGAACACTGAAGCTTTCTTT
CASSPGLNTEAFF
>.|15|.|TRBJ1-5|TRBV1
TGCACCAGCAGCCGCCACCGGGACCCAGGGCAGCCCCAGCATTTT
CTSSRHRDPGQPQHF
>.|16|.|TRBJ2-3|TRBV4-1
TGCGCCAGCAGCCAAGGCGCCGACGACACAACAGATACGCAGTATTTT
CASSQGADDTTDTQYF
>.|15|.|TRBJ1-5|TRBV6-1
TGTGCCAGCAGTGAAGCGCACCCCGGGGGTCAGCCCCAGCATTTT
CASSEAHPGGQPQHF
>TRBD1|17|.|TRBJ1-2|TRBV28
TGTGCCAGCAGTTTATTCGGGACAGGGGGCAATAACTATGGCTACACCTTC
CASSLFGTGGNNYGYTF
>TRBD2|15|.|TRBJ2-1|TRBV11-3
TGTGCCAGCAGTCGTCGAGGACTAGCGGGGGGTGAGCAGTTCTTC
CASSRRGLAGGEQFF
>.|19|few|TRBJ2-1|TRBV27
TGTGCCAGCAGTCCCCCCCCGCCGTCTCTCGGGGGGCGGGCCAATGAGCAGTTCTTC
CASSPPPPSLGGRANEQFF
>.|13|once|TRBJ2-6|TRBV7-7
TGTGCCATCAAGGGCTCTGGGGCCAACGTCCTGACTTTC
CAIKGSGANVLTF
>.|15|.|TRBJ1-4|TRBV7-9
TGTGCCAGCAGCTTGTCCGGGACCTCAGGGGAAAAACTGTTTTTT
CASSLSGTSGEKLFF
>TRBD1|16|.|TRBJ1-1|TRBV5-1
TGCGCCAGCAGGCCGAGACAGGGGTTATGGAACACTGAAGCTTTCTTT
CASRPRQGLWNTEAFF
>.|15|.|TRBJ2-5|TRBV24-1
TGTGCCACCAGTGATTCGGGACCAAGGGGGGGGACCCAGTACTTC
CATSDSGPRGGTQYF
>.|10|.|TRBJ2-3|TRBV20-1
TGCAGTGCCCGCACAGATACGCAGTATTTT
CSARTDTQYF
>.|13|.|TRBJ1-5|TRBV5-6
TGTGCCAGCAGTGACAGACTAGATCAGCCCCAGCATTTT
CASSDRLDQPQHF
>.|15|.|TRBJ1-2|TRBV6-5
TGTGCCAGCAGTCTCTTTCCCCGGACTAACTATGGCTACACCTTC
CASSLFPRTNYGYTF